This T cell receptor beta chain is from a study of shared clonotypes between healthy human individuals. Study-wide results and caveats: Non-shared clonotypes displayed generation probabilities falling below those of clonotypes present in all four donors. Among donors, sharing of clonotypes was expected to be affected by sequencing depth.

CD45RO-negative, CCR7-selected cells formed the naive CD8 fraction, which excluded terminally differentiated effector memory CD45RA+ cells. Study donors comprised healthy, HIV-negative adults devoid of recent acute infection or vaccination. The V gene's germline CDR1 is WSHSY and CDR2 SAAADI. V lost 8 bases to trimming and J lost 4 bases, with 21 bases between them. This CDR3 has 15 residues. The authors split each subset's genomic DNA evenly across several immunoSEQ plates. This table comes from immunoSEQ multiplex PCR, and its TCRdb copy is limited to in-frame clones, with some not included. The data show about 700,000 clones, about 91% seen once. As regards this clone: Its matching antigen is unknown.

Input material: naive CD8+ T cells sorted from blood. The receptor was derived from a man aged 30 to 45 in good health. The chain combines TRBV10-2 with TRBJ2-7; TRBD1 might be the D (7 bases). The chain's CDR3 is CASRRGRTGFYEQYF. CDR3 nucleotide sequence: TGCGCCAGCCGGAGGGGGAGGACAGGATTTTACGAGCAGTACTTC.